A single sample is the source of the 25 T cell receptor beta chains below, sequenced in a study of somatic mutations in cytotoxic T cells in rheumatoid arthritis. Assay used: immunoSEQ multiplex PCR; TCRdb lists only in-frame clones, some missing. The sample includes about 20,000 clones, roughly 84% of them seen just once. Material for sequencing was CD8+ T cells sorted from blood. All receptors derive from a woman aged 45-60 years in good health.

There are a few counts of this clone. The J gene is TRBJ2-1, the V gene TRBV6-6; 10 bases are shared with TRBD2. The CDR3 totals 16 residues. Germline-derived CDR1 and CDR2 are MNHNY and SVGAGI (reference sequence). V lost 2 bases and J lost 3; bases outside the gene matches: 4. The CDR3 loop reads CASSYGSSGGYNEQFF. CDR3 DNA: TGTGCCAGCAGTTACGGTTCTAGCGGGGGCTACAATGAGCAGTTCTTC.

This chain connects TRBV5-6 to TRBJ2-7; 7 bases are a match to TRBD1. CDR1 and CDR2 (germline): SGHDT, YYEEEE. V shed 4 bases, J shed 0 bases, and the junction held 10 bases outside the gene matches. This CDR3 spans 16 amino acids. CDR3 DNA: TGTGCCAGCAGCCCGCCGAATGGGACAGACTCCTACGAGCAGTACTTC. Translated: CASSPPNGTDSYEQYF.

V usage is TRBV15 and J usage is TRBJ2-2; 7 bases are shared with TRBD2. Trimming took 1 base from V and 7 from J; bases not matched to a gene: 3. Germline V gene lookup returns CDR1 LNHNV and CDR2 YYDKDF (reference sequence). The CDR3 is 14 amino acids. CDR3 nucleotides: TGTGCCACCAGCAGAGGAGGACTAGGCGGGGAGCTGTTTTTT. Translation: CATSRGGLGGELFF.

CDR3 in DNA: TGTGCCAGCGCCATTGAAACCTACAATCAGCCCCAGCATTTT. Translating gives CASAIETYNQPQHF. The chain is built from TRBV28 and TRBJ1-5; D is undetermined. Trimming cost V 8 bases and J 3 bases, with 14 bases left between them. Per germline, CDR1 MDHEN and CDR2 SYDVKM. The length of the CDR3 is 14 residues. Complete variable domain (other parts from reference TRBV28 and TRBJ1-5): DVKVTQSSRYLVKRTGEKVFLECVQDMDHENMFWYRQDPGLGLRLIYFSYDVKMKEKGDIPEGYSVSREKKERFSLILESASTNQTSMYLCASAIETYNQPQHFGDGTRLSIL.

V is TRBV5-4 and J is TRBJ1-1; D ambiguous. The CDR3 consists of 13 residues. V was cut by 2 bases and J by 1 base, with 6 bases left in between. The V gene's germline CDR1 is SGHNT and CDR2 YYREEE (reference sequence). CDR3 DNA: TGTGCCAGCAGCTTTGGCTCGAACACTGAAGCTTTCTTT. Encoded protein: CASSFGSNTEAFF.

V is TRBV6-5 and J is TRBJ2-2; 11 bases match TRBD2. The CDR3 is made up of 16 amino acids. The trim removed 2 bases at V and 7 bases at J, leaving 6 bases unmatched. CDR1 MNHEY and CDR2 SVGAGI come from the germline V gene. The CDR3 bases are TGTGCCAGCAGTTACGTAGCGGGGGGGCTTGGCGGGGAGCTGTTTTTT. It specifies CASSYVAGGLGGELFF.

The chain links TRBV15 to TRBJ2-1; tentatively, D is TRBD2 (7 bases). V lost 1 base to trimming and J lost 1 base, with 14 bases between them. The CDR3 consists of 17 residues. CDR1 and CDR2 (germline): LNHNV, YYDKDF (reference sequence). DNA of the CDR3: TGTGCCACCAGCAGAGGGGCGCGGGGGCCGTCCTACAATGAGCAGTTCTTC. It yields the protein CATSRGARGPSYNEQFF. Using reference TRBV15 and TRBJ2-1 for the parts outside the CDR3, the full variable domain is DAMVIQNPRYQVTQFGKPVTLSCSQTLNHNVMYWYQQKSSQAPKLLFHYYDKDFNNEADTPDNFQSRRPNTSFCFLDIRSPGLGDTAMYLCATSRGARGPSYNEQFFGPGTRLTVL.

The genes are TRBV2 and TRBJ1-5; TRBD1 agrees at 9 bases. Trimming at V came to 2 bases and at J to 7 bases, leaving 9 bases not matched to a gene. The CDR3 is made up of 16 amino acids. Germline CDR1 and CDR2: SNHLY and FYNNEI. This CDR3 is CASSEKEQGAEQPQHF. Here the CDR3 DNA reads TGTGCCAGCAGTGAAAAGGAACAGGGGGCGGAACAGCCCCAGCATTTT. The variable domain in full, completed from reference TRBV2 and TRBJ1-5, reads EPEVTQTPSHQVTQMGQEVILRCVPISNHLYFYWYRQILGQKVEFLVSFYNNEISEKSEIFDDQFSVERPDGSNFTLKIRSTKLEDSAMYFCASSEKEQGAEQPQHFGDGTRLSIL.

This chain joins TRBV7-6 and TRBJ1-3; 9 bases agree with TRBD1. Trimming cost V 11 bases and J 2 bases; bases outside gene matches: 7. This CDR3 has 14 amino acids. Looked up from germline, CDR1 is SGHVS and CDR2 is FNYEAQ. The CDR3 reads CAAGQGIPGNTIYF. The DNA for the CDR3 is TGTGCCGCTGGACAGGGGATCCCTGGAAACACCATATATTTT.

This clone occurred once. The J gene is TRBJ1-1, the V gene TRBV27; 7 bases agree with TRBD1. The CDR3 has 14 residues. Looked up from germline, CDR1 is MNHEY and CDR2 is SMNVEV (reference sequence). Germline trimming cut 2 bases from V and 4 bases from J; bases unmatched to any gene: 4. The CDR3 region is CASSLDRAGTEAFF. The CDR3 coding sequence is TGTGCCAGCAGTTTAGACAGGGCGGGCACTGAAGCTTTCTTT.

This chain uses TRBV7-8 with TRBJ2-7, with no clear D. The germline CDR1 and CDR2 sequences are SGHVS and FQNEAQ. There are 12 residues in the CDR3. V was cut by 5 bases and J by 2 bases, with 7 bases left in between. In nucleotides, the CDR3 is TGTGCCAGCAGCCCCGGAACCTACGAGCAGTACGTC. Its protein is CASSPGTYEQYV.

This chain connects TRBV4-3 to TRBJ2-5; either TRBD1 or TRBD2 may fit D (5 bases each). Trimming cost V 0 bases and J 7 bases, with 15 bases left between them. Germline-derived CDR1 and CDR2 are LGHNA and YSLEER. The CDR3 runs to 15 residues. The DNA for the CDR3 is TGCGCCAGCAGCCAAGATGAGGGGCCAAGAGGGACCCAGTACTTC. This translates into CASSQDEGPRGTQYF.

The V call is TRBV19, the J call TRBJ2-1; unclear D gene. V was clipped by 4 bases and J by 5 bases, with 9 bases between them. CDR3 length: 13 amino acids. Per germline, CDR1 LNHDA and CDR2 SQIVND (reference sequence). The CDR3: CASSTDTDNEQFF. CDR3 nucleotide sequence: TGTGCCAGTAGTACTGATACGGACAATGAGCAGTTCTTC.

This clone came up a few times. CDR3 amino acids: CASSLGGANQPQHF. CDR3 bases: TGTGCCAGCAGCTTAGGGGGAGCGAATCAGCCCCAGCATTTT. This chain links TRBV7-9 with TRBJ1-5; D is undetermined. V was trimmed by 1 base and J by 4 bases, leaving 8 bases between them. The CDR3 length is 14 residues. Germline values: CDR1 SEHNR, CDR2 FQNEAQ (reference sequence).

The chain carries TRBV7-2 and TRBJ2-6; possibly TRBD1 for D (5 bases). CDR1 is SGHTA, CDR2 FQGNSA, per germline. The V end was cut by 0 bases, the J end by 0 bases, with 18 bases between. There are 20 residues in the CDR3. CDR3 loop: CASSLALWEQDTSGANVLTF. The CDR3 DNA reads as TGTGCCAGCAGCTTAGCGCTTTGGGAACAGGATACCTCTGGGGCCAACGTCCTGACTTTC.

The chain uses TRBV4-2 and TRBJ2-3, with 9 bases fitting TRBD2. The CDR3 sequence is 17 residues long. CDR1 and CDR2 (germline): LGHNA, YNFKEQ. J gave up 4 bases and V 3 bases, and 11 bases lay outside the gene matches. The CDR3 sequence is CASSQAFSGGGADTQYF. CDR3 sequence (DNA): TGTGCCAGCAGCCAGGCCTTTAGCGGGGGAGGGGCAGATACGCAGTATTTT.

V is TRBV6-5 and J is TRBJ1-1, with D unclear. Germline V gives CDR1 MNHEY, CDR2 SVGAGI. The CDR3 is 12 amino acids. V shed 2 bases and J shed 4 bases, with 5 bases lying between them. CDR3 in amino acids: CASSYGGTEAFF. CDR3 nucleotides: TGTGCCAGCAGTTACGGAGGCACTGAAGCTTTCTTT.

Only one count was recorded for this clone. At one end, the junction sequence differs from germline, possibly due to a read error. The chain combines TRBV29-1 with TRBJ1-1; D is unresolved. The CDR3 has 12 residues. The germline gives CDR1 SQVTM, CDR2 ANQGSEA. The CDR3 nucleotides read TGCAGCGTTCAAGAGGGAGGCACTGAAGCTTTCTTT. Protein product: CSVQEGGTEAFF. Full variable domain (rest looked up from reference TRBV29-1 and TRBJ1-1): SAVISQKPSRDICQRGTSLTIQCQVDSQVTMMFWYRQQPGQSLTLIATANQGSEATYESGFVIDKFPISRPNLTFSTLTVSNMSPEDSSIYLCSVQEGGTEAFFGQGTRLTVV.

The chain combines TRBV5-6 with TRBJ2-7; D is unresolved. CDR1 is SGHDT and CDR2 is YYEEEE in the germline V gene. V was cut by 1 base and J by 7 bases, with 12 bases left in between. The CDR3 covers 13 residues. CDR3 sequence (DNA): TGTGCCAGCAGCTTGTGGACCTACTGGGAGCAGTACGTC. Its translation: CASSLWTYWEQYV.

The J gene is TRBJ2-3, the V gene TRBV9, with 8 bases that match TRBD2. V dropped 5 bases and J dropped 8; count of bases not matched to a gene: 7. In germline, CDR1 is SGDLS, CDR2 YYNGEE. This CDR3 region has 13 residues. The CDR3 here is CASSYGGVGTQYF. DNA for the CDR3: TGTGCCAGCAGTTACGGGGGGGTTGGTACGCAGTATTTT.

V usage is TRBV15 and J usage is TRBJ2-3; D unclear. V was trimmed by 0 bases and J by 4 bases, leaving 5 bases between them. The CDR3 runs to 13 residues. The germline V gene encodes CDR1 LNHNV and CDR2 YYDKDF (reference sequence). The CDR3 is CATSRDLADTQYF. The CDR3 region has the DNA TGTGCCACCAGCAGAGATCTGGCAGATACGCAGTATTTT.

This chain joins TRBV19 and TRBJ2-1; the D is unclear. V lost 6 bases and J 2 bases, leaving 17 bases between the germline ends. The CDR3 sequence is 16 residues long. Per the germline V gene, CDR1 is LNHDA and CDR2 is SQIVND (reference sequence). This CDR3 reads CASSLLVPTPYNEQFF. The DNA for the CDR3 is TGTGCCAGTAGCCTCCTGGTCCCAACCCCCTACAATGAGCAGTTCTTC.

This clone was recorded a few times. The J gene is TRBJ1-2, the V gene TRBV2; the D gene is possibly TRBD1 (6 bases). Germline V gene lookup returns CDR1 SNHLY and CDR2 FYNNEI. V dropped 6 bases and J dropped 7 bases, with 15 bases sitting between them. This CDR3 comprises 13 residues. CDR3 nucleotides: TGTGCCAGCAGCGGCCCAGGGGTGGGTGGCTACACCTTC. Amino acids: CASSGPGVGGYTF.

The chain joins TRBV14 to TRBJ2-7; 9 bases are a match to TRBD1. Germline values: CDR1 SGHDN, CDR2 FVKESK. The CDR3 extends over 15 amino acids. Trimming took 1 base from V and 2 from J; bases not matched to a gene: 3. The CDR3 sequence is CASSQATGGAYEQYF. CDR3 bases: TGTGCCAGCAGCCAAGCGACAGGGGGGGCCTACGAGCAGTACTTC.

CDR3 region: CASSLGSHEQYV. In DNA, the CDR3 is TGTGCCAGCAGCCTGGGCTCGCACGAGCAGTACGTC. This rearrangement joins TRBV14 to TRBJ2-7; D is uncertain. The V gene's germline CDR1 is SGHDN and CDR2 FVKESK. The CDR3 covers 12 residues. Trimming stripped 4 bases from V and 5 bases from J, with 9 bases between.